What follows are 26 T cell receptor beta chains derived from one specimen sequenced in a study of cytomegalovirus exposure and HLA in healthy donors. Primers for the PCR totalled 60 Vbeta and 13 Jbeta. Libraries were prepared by immunoSEQ multiplex PCR; TCRdb keeps only in-frame clonotypes and omits some of them. The data show just over 150,000 clones, with roughly 85% seen just once and around 0.97% held by the top ten. Sequenced sample: PBMCs. Receptors were obtained from a woman between 50 and 59 years old in good health and CMV-seropositive.

As regards this clone: Sequence at one end of the junction differs from germline and may be a read error. This rearrangement joins TRBV7-7 to TRBJ2-2; 7 bases line up with TRBD1. The germline V gene encodes CDR1 SSHAT and CDR2 FNYEAQ (reference sequence). The length of the CDR3 is 15 residues. In nucleotides, the CDR3 is TGTGCTAGCAGCTTACAGGGGAGAGACACCGGGGAGCTGTTTTTT. This translates into CASSLQGRDTGELFF.

This clone was detected a few times. V usage is TRBV6-5 and J usage is TRBJ1-4, with TRBD1 identical over 12 bases. There are 15 residues in the CDR3. The ends lost 6 bases at V and 9 bases at J; junction bases unmatched: 8. Germline V CDR1 and CDR2: MNHEY, SVGAGI. Here the CDR3 DNA reads TGTGCCAGCAGCTACGGGACAGGGGGCGCGAAAAAACTGTTTTTT. Amino acids: CASSYGTGGAKKLFF.

V usage is TRBV19 and J usage is TRBJ2-6; D uncertain. This CDR3 spans 14 amino acids. The ends were cut back, 5 bases at V and 1 base at J, with 6 bases in the middle. Germline V lookup: CDR1 LNHDA, CDR2 SQIVND (reference sequence). CDR3 DNA sequence: TGTGCCAGTAGTGTGGCATCTGGGGCCAACGTCCTGACTTTC. Translating gives CASSVASGANVLTF. The whole variable domain, filled in from reference TRBV19 and TRBJ2-6, reads DGGITQSPKYLFRKEGQNVTLSCEQNLNHDAMYWYRQDPGQGLRLIYYSQIVNDFQKGDIAEGYSVSREKKESFPLTVTSAQKNPTAFYLCASSVASGANVLTFGAGSRLTVL.

The chain joins TRBV10-2 to TRBJ1-6; unclear D gene. The CDR3 length is 12 residues. Trimming removed 7 bases at V and 10 bases at J, with 11 bases between. Germline V gene data show CDR1 as WSHSY and CDR2 as SAAADI. The CDR3: CASTSGRSPLHF. The DNA for the CDR3 is TGCGCCAGCACCTCTGGTCGGTCACCCCTCCACTTT.

The rearrangement links TRBV2 to TRBJ2-3; no reliable D call. Germline CDR1 is SNHLY and CDR2 is FYNNEI. This CDR3 has 18 residues. V was trimmed by 4 bases and J by 1 base, leaving 21 bases between them. CDR3 coding DNA: TGTGCCAGCAGTGTGGAGCAGATCTTGCAACGCGGCACAGATACGCAGTATTTT. Translated, it gives CASSVEQILQRGTDTQYF.

This sequence joins TRBV6-1 and TRBJ1-5, with D possibly matching TRBD1 (6 bases). The CDR3 covers 14 residues. Germline V gene lookup returns CDR1 MNHNS and CDR2 SASEGT. V was trimmed by 8 bases and J by 4 bases, leaving 15 bases between them. The CDR3 is CASGKEGGNQPQHF. CDR3 DNA: TGTGCCAGCGGTAAGGAAGGGGGAAATCAGCCCCAGCATTTT.

This sequence joins TRBV13 and TRBJ2-1; a weak D match, TRBD1 (6 bases). Germline CDR1 and CDR2: PRHDT and FYEKMQ (reference sequence). The CDR3 extends over 14 amino acids. The V gene lost 4 bases and the J gene lost 4 bases, with 11 bases spanning the gap. The DNA of the CDR3 is TGTGCCAGCAGCTCCGCAGACAGGTACAATGAGCAGTTCTTC. This gives the protein CASSSADRYNEQFF.

This clone turned up a few times. This chain uses TRBV9 with TRBJ2-1, with 8 bases identical to TRBD2. After removal of 3 bases from V and 4 bases from J, the junction contained 12 bases not matched to a gene. CDR3 size: 17 residues. The germline gives CDR1 SGDLS, CDR2 YYNGEE. For the CDR3, the DNA is TGTGCCAGCAGCGGACGCGTAGCGGGAATAGGGTACAATGAGCAGTTCTTC. This translates into CASSGRVAGIGYNEQFF.

This chain connects TRBV5-1 to TRBJ2-3, with D tentatively TRBD2 (6 bases). The germline CDR1 and CDR2 sequences are SGHRS and YFSETQ. This CDR3 comprises 13 residues. V was pared by 7 bases and J by 9 bases, with 18 bases between. CDR3 loop: CASYNDGGPTQYF. The DNA of the CDR3 is TGCGCCAGCTACAACGACGGGGGTCCGACGCAGTATTTT.

This sequence joins TRBV28 and TRBJ1-2, with a tentative D call TRBD1 (6 bases). V lost 4 bases to trimming and J lost 5 bases, with 11 bases between them. The CDR3 is 13 amino acids. Germline CDR1 reads MDHEN; CDR2 reads SYDVKM. This CDR3 is CASSSYREYGYTF. The CDR3 nucleotides are TGTGCCAGCAGTTCTTACAGGGAATATGGCTACACCTTC.

This chain connects TRBV6-1 to TRBJ2-3; 9 bases map to TRBD1. The germline V gene encodes CDR1 MNHNS and CDR2 SASEGT. This CDR3 is 14 amino acids long. V was clipped by 6 bases and J by 4 bases; unmatched bases: 5. This CDR3 is CASRGTGYPDTQYF. CDR3 sequence (DNA): TGTGCCAGCAGGGGGACAGGGTACCCAGATACGCAGTATTTT.

The chain is built from TRBV27 and TRBJ1-2; possible D gene TRBD1, 5 bases. The CDR3 contains 17 residues. V was cut by 8 bases and J by 4 bases, with 26 bases left in between. CDR1 MNHEY and CDR2 SMNVEV come from the germline V gene (reference sequence). The CDR3 sequence: CASSTSSGPRRGYGYTF. The CDR3 bases are TGTGCCAGCTCTACTTCTTCGGGACCCCGGAGGGGCTATGGCTACACCTTC.

The chain joins TRBV15 to TRBJ1-5; D ambiguous. This CDR3 region has 17 residues. The germline gives CDR1 LNHNV, CDR2 YYDKDF (reference sequence). Trimming stripped 0 bases from V and 0 bases from J, with 12 bases between. The DNA of the CDR3 is TGTGCCACCAGCAGAGAGACACCTTCCCCTAGCAATCAGCCCCAGCATTTT. It specifies CATSRETPSPSNQPQHF.

This clone was counted once. The chain has TRBV11-2 and TRBJ2-7; 7 nucleotides agree with TRBD1. V lost 5 bases to trimming and J lost 3 bases; unmatched junction nucleotides: 10. The CDR3 runs to 15 residues. Germline values: CDR1 SGHAT, CDR2 FQNNGV. CDR3 bases: TGTGCCAGCAGCCCCAGGACAGGCCGAGGCTACGAGCAGTACTTC. It codes for CASSPRTGRGYEQYF.

This chain uses TRBV5-6 with TRBJ2-7; D might be TRBD1 (5 bases). CDR1 is SGHDT, CDR2 YYEEEE, per germline. The V and J ends lost 4 bases and 3 bases respectively, with 17 bases between them. The CDR3 length is 15 residues. CDR3: CASSLYPTGGYEQYF. DNA for the CDR3: TGTGCCAGCAGCCTCTACCCCACAGGCGGCTACGAGCAGTACTTC.

The chain links TRBV19 to TRBJ2-7; D might be TRBD1 (5 bases). Germline CDR1 is LNHDA and CDR2 is SQIVND (reference sequence). CDR3 length: 14 residues. V lost 3 bases and J 3 bases, leaving 12 bases between the germline ends. The CDR3 coding sequence is TGTGCCAGTAGTATGGGGCCCTTAGGCTACGAGCAGTACTTC. Translated: CASSMGPLGYEQYF.

The rearrangement uses TRBV7-9 and TRBJ2-5; TRBD1 matches 10 bases. This CDR3 has 14 residues. The V segment lost 3 bases and the J segment 5 bases; nucleotides outside the gene matches: 3. Germline CDR1 and CDR2: SEHNR and FQNEAQ (reference sequence). The CDR3 DNA follows: TGTGCCAGCAGCTTCGGGACAGGGGTTGAGACCCAGTACTTC. Its protein product is CASSFGTGVETQYF.

The CDR3 spells CASSLSSYLTYEQYF. The CDR3 DNA sequence: TGTGCCAGCAGTTTATCCTCCTATCTGACCTACGAGCAGTACTTC. The rearrangement links TRBV27 to TRBJ2-7, with D hard to call. Germline lookup yields CDR1 MNHEY and CDR2 SMNVEV (reference sequence). The germline V and J ends were trimmed by 0 bases and 2 bases, with 11 bases remaining between them. This CDR3 has 15 residues.

This chain uses TRBV10-3 with TRBJ2-1, with 9 nucleotides matching TRBD2. The CDR3 contains 14 residues. Germline CDR1 and CDR2: ENHRY and SYGVKD. V shed 3 bases, J shed 8 bases, and the junction held 5 bases outside the gene matches. CDR3: CAISDLSGSYEQFF. The CDR3 nucleotides are TGTGCCATCAGTGACCTTAGCGGGAGCTATGAGCAGTTCTTC.

The chain employs TRBV2 and TRBJ2-2; tentative D call: TRBD1 (8 bases). There are 16 residues in the CDR3. Germline values: CDR1 SNHLY, CDR2 FYNNEI. V dropped 7 bases and J dropped 5 bases, with 20 bases sitting between them. CDR3 amino acids: CASTFGGQGATGELFF. Written as DNA, the CDR3 is TGTGCCAGCACCTTCGGGGGGCAGGGGGCTACCGGGGAGCTGTTTTTT.

There are a few counts of this clone. The same CDR3 also results from other DNA sequences found in this sample. The chain employs TRBV7-2 and TRBJ2-3, with 11 nucleotides matching TRBD2. The CDR3 runs to 16 residues. V was clipped by 3 bases and J by 2 bases; unmatched bases: 4. The germline V gene encodes CDR1 SGHTA and CDR2 FQGNSA. CDR3 residues: CASSFLSGGATDTQYF. The CDR3 bases are TGTGCCAGCAGCTTTCTTAGCGGGGGGGCCACAGATACGCAGTATTTT.

This rearrangement joins TRBV30 to TRBJ1-2, with TRBD1 as a possible D gene (6 bases). V lost 1 base to trimming and J lost 14 bases, with 14 bases between them. The CDR3 contains 11 residues. Germline V gene lookup returns CDR1 GTSNPN and CDR2 SVGIG (reference sequence). The CDR3, as DNA: TGTGCCTGGAGTGCCACAGGGATTTATACCTTC. Translating it yields CAWSATGIYTF.

V is TRBV11-3 and J is TRBJ2-4, with D perhaps matching TRBD1 (5 bases). Germline loops: CDR1 SGHNT, CDR2 YENEEA. Trimming took 7 bases from V and 5 from J, leaving 24 bases between them. The CDR3 extends over 17 amino acids. The CDR3 here is CASTNIEVTWGENIQYF. CDR3 coding DNA: TGTGCCAGCACCAATATTGAGGTTACATGGGGCGAAAACATTCAGTACTTC.

The rearrangement links TRBV7-9 to TRBJ1-1; 9 nucleotides agree with TRBD1. This CDR3 is 16 amino acids long. Trimming removed 6 bases from V and 0 bases from J; junction bases left unmatched: 8. Germline V CDR1 and CDR2: SEHNR, FQNEAQ (reference sequence). In nucleotides, the CDR3 is TGTGCCAGCAGTCCGGGACAGGGCTACATGAACACTGAAGCTTTCTTT. This codes for CASSPGQGYMNTEAFF.

Remarks on this clone: This CDR3 is also generated by other DNA sequences in the sample. The genes are TRBV6-1 and TRBJ1-2; D is possibly TRBD1 (6 bases). The CDR3 totals 13 residues. With 4 bases removed from V and 3 bases from J, the gap between germline ends came to 9 bases. Germline V gene lookup returns CDR1 MNHNS and CDR2 SASEGT. The CDR3 DNA sequence: TGTGCCAGCAGTGTCAGGGGAGACTATGGCTACACCTTC. Amino acids: CASSVRGDYGYTF.

This chain joins TRBV30 and TRBJ2-7, with D possibly matching TRBD1 (6 bases). The ends were cut back, 4 bases at V and 4 bases at J, with 17 bases in the middle. Germline V lookup: CDR1 GTSNPN, CDR2 SVGIG (reference sequence). The length of the CDR3 is 14 residues. CDR3 DNA sequence: TGTGCCTGGAATAGACAGGAATCGTCATACGAGCAGTACTTC. Protein product: CAWNRQESSYEQYF.